Listed here are 22 T cell receptor beta chains from one sample, sequenced in a study of blood T cell repertoires in COVID-19. Data came from immunoSEQ multiplex PCR; TCRdb stores just in-frame clones and leaves some out. The sample has a few hundred thousand clones; approximately 86% are singletons. The source material was peripheral blood. These receptors all come from a woman aged 45 to 65 who had recovered from COVID-19.

The chain is built from TRBV11-2 and TRBJ2-3; 9 nucleotides line up with TRBD1. This CDR3 has 16 amino acids. CDR1 is SGHAT, CDR2 FQNNGV, per germline. The junction had 8 bases not matched to a gene; V was cut back by 6 bases and J by 1 base. The CDR3 region has the DNA TGTGCCAGCAGGTATACAGGGGGCGCTGGCACAGATACGCAGTATTTT. This codes for CASRYTGGAGTDTQYF. Full variable domain (outside the CDR3, taken from reference TRBV11-2 and TRBJ2-3): EAGVAQSPRYKIIEKRQSVAFWCNPISGHATLYWYQQILGQGPKLLIQFQNNGVVDDSQLPKDRFSAERLKGVDSTLKIQPAKLEDSAVYLCASRYTGGAGTDTQYFGPGTRLTVL.

The gene calls are TRBV5-6 and TRBJ1-2; D is perhaps TRBD1 (6 bases). V was clipped by 3 bases and J by 5 bases, with 11 bases between them. This CDR3 has 13 amino acids. CDR1 is SGHDT and CDR2 is YYEEEE in the germline V gene. For the CDR3, the DNA is TGTGCCAGCAGCTCAGGGGTTACATATGGCTACACCTTC. It specifies CASSSGVTYGYTF.

V is TRBV5-1 and J is TRBJ2-1; TRBD2 agrees at 12 bases. The V and J ends lost 4 bases and 5 bases, in that order; junction bases with no gene match: 4. The germline gives CDR1 SGHRS, CDR2 YFSETQ. The CDR3 runs to 15 residues. This CDR3 reads CASSARTSGDNEQFF. The CDR3 DNA sequence: TGCGCCAGCAGCGCAAGGACTAGCGGGGACAATGAGCAGTTCTTC. The entire variable domain, with the rest obtained from reference TRBV5-1 and TRBJ2-1, is as follows: KAGVTQTPRYLIKTRGQQVTLSCSPISGHRSVSWYQQTPGQGLQFLFEYFSETQRNKGNFPGRFSGRQFSNSRSEMNVSTLELGDSALYLCASSARTSGDNEQFFGPGTRLTVL.

The rearrangement uses TRBV30 and TRBJ1-1; a weak D match, TRBD1 (6 bases). Deletions cut 0 bases from V and 4 bases from J, with 12 bases between. Looked up from germline, CDR1 is GTSNPN and CDR2 is SVGIG (reference sequence). CDR3 length: 14 residues. The CDR3, as DNA: TGTGCCTGGAGTGTACAAGGGGGAGTCACTGAAGCTTTCTTT. Its protein is CAWSVQGGVTEAFF. Complete variable domain (other parts from reference TRBV30 and TRBJ1-1): SQTIHQWPATLVQPVGSPLSLECTVEGTSNPNLYWYRQAAGRGLQLLFYSVGIGQISSEVPQNLSASRPQDRQFILSSKKLLLSDSGFYLCAWSVQGGVTEAFFGQGTRLTVV.

The rearrangement links TRBV7-9 to TRBJ2-7, with 7 positions matching TRBD1. In germline, CDR1 is SEHNR, CDR2 FQNEAQ (reference sequence). The V gene end was trimmed by 6 bases and the J gene end by 6 bases; junction bases not matched to a gene: 8. The CDR3 contains 13 residues. CDR3 in amino acids: CASRTTGSGEQYF. CDR3 bases: TGTGCCAGCAGGACGACAGGGTCGGGCGAGCAGTACTTC.

The V and J genes are TRBV18 and TRBJ1-1, with 7 bases identical to TRBD1. Germline V lookup: CDR1 KGHSH, CDR2 LQKENI. The CDR3 totals 17 residues. The V gene end was trimmed by 2 bases and the J gene end by 1 base; junction bases not matched to a gene: 10. The CDR3 DNA is TGTGCCAGCTCACCAACAATCCTTAACAGGGGGAACACTGAAGCTTTCTTT. Its translation: CASSPTILNRGNTEAFF.

The gene calls are TRBV4-3 and TRBJ2-1, with 8 bases identical to TRBD2. Germline CDR1 LGHNA, CDR2 YSLEER. Trimming removed 0 bases from V and 13 bases from J; junction bases left unmatched: 5. This CDR3 is built from 13 residues. The CDR3 region is CASSQDRGTSQFF. In nucleotides, the CDR3 is TGCGCCAGCAGCCAAGATAGGGGGACTAGTCAGTTCTTC.

The chain is built from TRBV7-2 and TRBJ2-2; D ambiguous. This CDR3 has 13 amino acids. Trimming left V 5 bases short and J 1 base short, with 5 bases between. CDR1 and CDR2 (germline): SGHTA, FQGNSA. CDR3 in DNA: TGTGCCAGCAGCCTACTGAACACCGGGGAGCTGTTTTTT. Translating gives CASSLLNTGELFF.

This clone turned up a few times. The V and J genes are TRBV30 and TRBJ1-5, with 7 bases that match TRBD1. Germline assignment: CDR1 GTSNPN and CDR2 SVGIG (reference sequence). V lost 1 base, J lost 7 bases, and 7 bases stayed unmatched. The CDR3 contains 14 residues. The CDR3 sequence is CAWSAQTGNQPQHF. In DNA, the CDR3 is TGTGCCTGGAGTGCACAGACAGGGAACCAGCCCCAGCATTTT.

This clone has at least ten counts. The chain uses TRBV11-2 and TRBJ2-2; TRBD2 agrees at 10 bases. This CDR3 has 16 residues. J lost 1 base, V lost 5 bases, and 4 bases had no gene match. Germline V gene sequence: CDR1 SGHAT, CDR2 FQNNGV. The CDR3 DNA is TGTGCCAGCAGCGCCTTAGCGGGGGGGAACACCGGGGAGCTGTTTTTT. Translation gives CASSALAGGNTGELFF.

The genes are TRBV24-1 and TRBJ2-7; D is perhaps TRBD2 (6 bases). This CDR3 contains 13 residues. V dropped 10 bases and J dropped 6 bases, with 18 bases sitting between them. Germline values: CDR1 KGHDR, CDR2 SFDVKD. The CDR3 bases are TGTGCCACTAGGGGCGGGGCCTCGGGCGAGCAGTACTTC. Translation: CATRGGASGEQYF.

This clone turned up a few times. The V call is TRBV14, the J call TRBJ2-1; TRBD2 agrees at 14 bases. Germline V lookup: CDR1 SGHDN, CDR2 FVKESK. The CDR3 is made up of 16 amino acids. After removal of 4 bases from V and 6 bases from J, the junction contained 5 bases not matched to a gene. CDR3 loop: CASSPLTSGGANEQFF. CDR3 bases: TGTGCCAGCAGCCCGTTGACTAGCGGGGGGGCCAATGAGCAGTTCTTC.

J is TRBJ1-5 and V is TRBV7-9, with TRBD1 matching 9 bases. This CDR3 contains 15 residues. Germline V CDR1 and CDR2: SEHNR, FQNEAQ (reference sequence). With V trimmed by 4 bases and J by 5 bases, 6 bases remained unmatched. The CDR3 protein is CASSWGTGLDQPQHF. CDR3 bases: TGTGCCAGCAGCTGGGGGACAGGGTTAGATCAGCCCCAGCATTTT.

This rearrangement joins TRBV24-1 to TRBJ2-2; D is perhaps TRBD1 (5 bases). V shed 3 bases and J shed 0 bases, with 10 bases lying between them. The CDR3 extends over 16 amino acids. Germline V gene lookup returns CDR1 KGHDR and CDR2 SFDVKD. CDR3 bases: TGTGCCACCAGTGATCCGACAGAGGCGAACACCGGGGAGCTGTTTTTT. It encodes CATSDPTEANTGELFF.

This clone was found a few times. This chain joins TRBV3-1 (or the pseudogene TRBV3-2) and TRBJ2-7, with a possible D match to TRBD2 (6 bases). The germline V gene has CDR1 LGHDT and CDR2 YNNKEL (reference sequence). This CDR3 contains 14 residues. V dropped 4 bases and J dropped 6 bases, with 16 bases sitting between them. CDR3 in amino acids: CASSPSLASGEQYF. In nucleotides, the CDR3 is TGTGCCAGCAGCCCCTCGCTAGCGTCGGGCGAGCAGTACTTC.

The V and J genes are TRBV7-9 and TRBJ1-1; 8 nucleotides align to TRBD1. The CDR3 has 13 amino acids. Germline trimming cut 5 bases from V and 5 bases from J; bases unmatched to any gene: 4. Germline lookup yields CDR1 SEHNR and CDR2 FQNEAQ (reference sequence). CDR3 loop: CASSLGQVTEAFF. Here the CDR3 DNA reads TGTGCCAGCAGCCTGGGACAGGTAACTGAAGCTTTCTTT.

This clone was seen only a few times. The chain is built from TRBV18 and TRBJ1-5, with TRBD1 matching over 9 bases. The length of the CDR3 is 15 residues. Looked up from germline, CDR1 is KGHSH and CDR2 is LQKENI. Germline trimming cut 5 bases from V and 7 bases from J; bases unmatched to any gene: 9. This CDR3 reads CASSKTGGNQQPQHF. CDR3 DNA sequence: TGTGCCAGCTCAAAGACAGGGGGGAACCAGCAGCCCCAGCATTTT. Using reference TRBV18 and TRBJ1-5 for the parts outside the CDR3, the full variable domain is NAGVMQNPRHLVRRRGQEARLRCSPMKGHSHVYWYRQLPEEGLKFMVYLQKENIIDESGMPKERFSAEFPKEGPSILRIQQVVRGDSAAYFCASSKTGGNQQPQHFGDGTRLSIL.

V is TRBV3-1 (or the pseudogene TRBV3-2) and J is TRBJ1-2, with 10 nucleotides matching TRBD1. Trimming took 3 bases from V and 4 from J; bases not matched to a gene: 5. The germline gives CDR1 LGHDT, CDR2 YNNKEL (reference sequence). This CDR3 is 15 amino acids long. The CDR3 protein is CASSQTGGIGYGYTF. The CDR3 region has the DNA TGTGCCAGCAGCCAGACAGGGGGCATTGGCTATGGCTACACCTTC.

The chain links TRBV4-3 to TRBJ2-1; 13 bases map to TRBD2. The CDR3 spans 18 residues. V was pared by 3 bases and J by 5 bases, with 10 bases of the junction left unmatched. CDR1 is LGHNA, CDR2 YSLEER, per germline. The CDR3 protein is CASSHPGLAGVHDNEQFF. The CDR3 bases are TGCGCCAGCAGCCACCCCGGACTAGCGGGAGTACACGACAATGAGCAGTTCTTC.

The chain joins TRBV6-2 or TRBV6-3 to TRBJ1-2; D not resolved. This CDR3 is built from 12 residues. Germline assignment: CDR1 MNHEY and CDR2 SVGEGT. V gave up 6 bases and J gave up 3 bases, with 8 bases separating them. The CDR3 DNA sequence: TGTGCCAGCAGCCTCGTCGACTATGGCTACACCTTC. It yields the protein CASSLVDYGYTF.

The chain has TRBV7-3 and TRBJ2-2, with D hard to call. Germline V gene data show CDR1 as SGHTA and CDR2 as FQGTGA. This CDR3 region has 16 residues. The ends were cut back, 2 bases at V and 0 bases at J, with 10 bases in the middle. CDR3 loop: CASSLGARTNTGELFF. Written as DNA, the CDR3 is TGTGCCAGCAGCTTAGGAGCCAGAACGAACACCGGGGAGCTGTTTTTT.

This clone has just a few counts. The V and J genes are TRBV27 and TRBJ1-1; no definite D call. The CDR3 length is 12 residues. The V end was cut by 6 bases, the J end by 0 bases, with 5 bases between. CDR1 is MNHEY and CDR2 is SMNVEV in the germline V gene (reference sequence). CDR3: CASRELNTEAFF. CDR3 nucleotide sequence: TGTGCCAGCAGGGAGTTGAACACTGAAGCTTTCTTT.